This is a list of T cell receptor beta chains from one sample in a study of glioma-infiltrating T cells after dendritic cell vaccination. The method was immunoSEQ multiplex PCR; TCRdb's version includes in-frame clones alone and lacks a portion of them. Altogether some 90,000 clones are present, approximately 78% being singletons, with the ten largest covering over 2%. The sequencing here drew on blood, taken after dendritic cell vaccination. The source is a human donor with glioblastoma. The CDR3 runs from the conserved cysteine through the conserved F or W. D genes are given only for firm matches. For some rows the clone size is stated as once, few or many, or as a class when expanded; others skip it.

DNA: TGTGCCACTCAGATTGTAACTAATGAAAAACTGTTTTTT; CDR3: CATQIVTNEKLFF; V: TRBV15; D: -; size: -; J: TRBJ1-4
DNA: TGTGCCATCAGTAAGACTAGCGGCAACTCCTACAATGAGCAGTTCTTC; CDR3: CAISKTSGNSYNEQFF; V: TRBV10-3; D: TRBD2; size: -; J: TRBJ2-1
DNA: TGTGCCAGCAGTGTCCAGGAATCGGGGGGTTCACCCCTCCACTTT; CDR3: CASSVQESGGSPLHF; V: TRBV2; D: -; size: few; J: TRBJ1-6
DNA: TGTGCCAGCAGCGTAGGACAGGGCACCCACAATGAGCAGTTCTTC; CDR3: CASSVGQGTHNEQFF; V: TRBV9; D: TRBD1; size: -; J: TRBJ2-1
DNA: TGTGCCAGCAGCACTAGCCTCCCCGGGACAGTGATCCTATCCTACACCTTC; CDR3: CASSTSLPGTVILSYTF; V: TRBV7-9; D: TRBD1; size: -; J: TRBJ1-2
DNA: TGTGCCAGCAGCTTAGGACACTCCTACGAGCAGTACTTC; CDR3: CASSLGHSYEQYF; V: TRBV7-9; D: -; size: -; J: TRBJ2-7
DNA: TGTGCCAGCAGTGAAGGCGCGGGAGGGGAAGATACGCAGTATTTT; CDR3: CASSEGAGGEDTQYF; V: TRBV2; D: TRBD2; size: -; J: TRBJ2-3
DNA: TGTGCCAGCAGCCAAGCAGGGAACACCATATATTTT; CDR3: CASSQAGNTIYF; V: TRBV14; D: -; size: few; J: TRBJ1-3
DNA: TGTGCCAGCAGCCCAGACGGGCGGGTCGGATGGTATGGCTACACCTTC; CDR3: CASSPDGRVGWYGYTF; V: TRBV11-2; D: -; size: -; J: TRBJ1-2
DNA: TGTGCCAGTAGCATGGGAGGTAGCGGGACCGGGGAGCTGTTTTTT; CDR3: CASSMGGSGTGELFF; V: TRBV19; D: TRBD2; size: -; J: TRBJ2-2
DNA: TGTGCCAGTAGCCGTACCCAAGGTGTGGGTAGGGGTCAGCCCCAGCATTTT; CDR3: CASSRTQGVGRGQPQHF; V: TRBV19; D: -; size: -; J: TRBJ1-5
DNA: TGTGCCAGCAGGAAAATCGGGGGCACAGATACGCAGTATTTT; CDR3: CASRKIGGTDTQYF; V: TRBV6-5; D: -; size: -; J: TRBJ2-3
DNA: TGCGCCAGCAGCCAAGTAGAGGGTTGGAGCAATCAGCCCCAGCATTTT; CDR3: CASSQVEGWSNQPQHF; V: TRBV4-1; D: -; size: -; J: TRBJ1-5
DNA: TGTGCCAGTAGTATAGAGGAGAGCTCCTACAATGAGCAGTTCTTC; CDR3: CASSIEESSYNEQFF; V: TRBV19; D: -; size: -; J: TRBJ2-1
DNA: TGCGCCAGCAGTTCAACCAGGGACACTGAAGCTTTCTTT; CDR3: CASSSTRDTEAFF; V: TRBV5-1; D: -; size: once; J: TRBJ1-1
DNA: TGTGCCAGCAGAAGGACAGGGGGAGGGGAAAAACTGTTTTTT; CDR3: CASRRTGGGEKLFF; V: TRBV6-6; D: TRBD1; size: few; J: TRBJ1-4
DNA: TGTGCCAGAAGCTCCGAGGTACCGGCTGGGCAAGAGACCCAGTACTTC; CDR3: CARSSEVPAGQETQYF; V: TRBV5-3; D: -; size: -; J: TRBJ2-5
DNA: TGTGCCAGCAGTGTCGTAGCGGGGGTAACAGATACGCAGTATTTT; CDR3: CASSVVAGVTDTQYF; V: TRBV6-1; D: TRBD2; size: -; J: TRBJ2-3
DNA: TGCGCCAGCAGCACACCTTCGGGGACTAGCGGGGCCGGGGACACCGGGGAGCTGTTTTTT; CDR3: CASSTPSGTSGAGDTGELFF; V: TRBV5-1; D: TRBD2; size: -; J: TRBJ2-2
DNA: TGCGCCAGCAGCGCCCAGACTAGCGGGGGGTTCGGGGAGCTGTTTTTT; CDR3: CASSAQTSGGFGELFF; V: TRBV5-1; D: TRBD2; size: once; J: TRBJ2-2
DNA: TGTGCCAGCGGACCCCGGGACAGGGTTAGAGGCTACACCTTC; CDR3: CASGPRDRVRGYTF; V: TRBV7-9; D: TRBD1; size: -; J: TRBJ1-2
DNA: TGTGCCAGCAGCTTATTGATCGGTAGGAACAGGGACTATGGCTACACCTTC; CDR3: CASSLLIGRNRDYGYTF; V: TRBV11-2; D: -; size: -; J: TRBJ1-2
DNA: TGTGCCAGTAGTATGGTACAGGCTGGGGCCAACGTCCTGACTTTC; CDR3: CASSMVQAGANVLTF; V: TRBV19; D: -; size: -; J: TRBJ2-6
DNA: TGCGCCAGCAGCTTGGCAGGCGGGAGAGGCCAAGAGACCCAGTACTTC; CDR3: CASSLAGGRGQETQYF; V: TRBV5-1; D: TRBD2; size: -; J: TRBJ2-5
DNA: TGCGCCAGCAGCGGTCCCCAGGGATCTTCCAAAAACATTCAGTACTTC; CDR3: CASSGPQGSSKNIQYF; V: TRBV4-1; D: -; size: once; J: TRBJ2-4
DNA: TGTGCCAGCGAACAGGGGTTTAACCAGCCCCAGCATTTT; CDR3: CASEQGFNQPQHF; V: TRBV2; D: TRBD1; size: -; J: TRBJ1-5
DNA: TGTGCCAGCAGCTTGCGGCAGGGGAAGAATGAGCAGTTCTTC; CDR3: CASSLRQGKNEQFF; V: TRBV5-5; D: -; size: -; J: TRBJ2-1
DNA: TGTGCCAGCCAACCTACCGGGACAGGAAACACCATATATTTT; CDR3: CASQPTGTGNTIYF; V: TRBV6-1; D: -; size: -; J: TRBJ1-3
DNA: TGTGCCATCAGTAGGAACCGGGACAGCCAAGAGACCCAGTACTTC; CDR3: CAISRNRDSQETQYF; V: TRBV10-3; D: TRBD1; size: -; J: TRBJ2-5
DNA: TGTGCCAGCAGCGTAACAGGAATGGTAGGGGACTATGGCTACACCTTC; CDR3: CASSVTGMVGDYGYTF; V: TRBV9; D: -; size: -; J: TRBJ1-2
DNA: TGTGCCAGCTGCCTAGCGGGGGGCCACGGATACAATGAGCAGTTCTTC; CDR3: CASCLAGGHGYNEQFF; V: TRBV2; D: TRBD2; size: -; J: TRBJ2-1
DNA: TGTGCCAGCAGCGCACAACTAGCGGGGGCCCAACAAGATACGCAGTATTTT; CDR3: CASSAQLAGAQQDTQYF; V: TRBV9; D: TRBD2; size: -; J: TRBJ2-3
DNA: TGCGCCAGCCAAGGAGGGACGCGCAATCAGCCCCAGCATTTT; CDR3: CASQGGTRNQPQHF; V: TRBV10-2; D: -; size: few; J: TRBJ1-5
DNA: TGTGCCAGCAGCTTGATCGGGGATGAGCAGTTCTTC; CDR3: CASSLIGDEQFF; V: TRBV7-9; D: -; size: once; J: TRBJ2-1
DNA: TGTGCCAGCAGTTCAGGGGCGCTGGGAGGAAACACCATATATTTT; CDR3: CASSSGALGGNTIYF; V: TRBV7-2; D: -; size: -; J: TRBJ1-3
DNA: TGTGCCAGCAGCCAAACCGGGACAGGGAATGAGCAGTTCTTC; CDR3: CASSQTGTGNEQFF; V: TRBV7-9; D: TRBD1; size: once; J: TRBJ2-1
DNA: TGTGCCATCAGTGACCACCAGACAGTTTGGGGCTTCACAGATACGCAGTATTTT; CDR3: CAISDHQTVWGFTDTQYF; V: TRBV10-3; D: -; size: -; J: TRBJ2-3
DNA: TGTGCCAGCAGTTACCTTAGGGAGGACACTGAAGCTTTCTTT; CDR3: CASSYLREDTEAFF; V: TRBV6-6; D: -; size: -; J: TRBJ1-1